Below, 25 T cell receptor beta chains from the same sample are listed, as sequenced in a study of OX40 agonist ivuxolimab in advanced cancers. The method was immunoSEQ multiplex PCR; TCRdb's version includes in-frame clones alone and lacks a portion of them. The table shows some 35,000 clones, with around 80% occurring only once. The source material was CD4+ or CD8+ T cells sorted from blood, sampled in a trial of the OX40 agonist ivuxolimab. All receptors come from an adult with an advanced solid tumor such as melanoma, head and neck, liver or kidney cancer.

This chain joins TRBV27 and TRBJ2-7; D not certain. This CDR3 spans 14 amino acids. Germline V gene lookup returns CDR1 MNHEY and CDR2 SMNVEV (reference sequence). Trimming pared 4 bases from V and 2 bases from J, leaving 12 bases between. The CDR3 is CASSYSGSPYEQYF. The CDR3 DNA is TGTGCCAGCAGTTACTCGGGCAGTCCCTACGAGCAGTACTTC.

Only a few counts were recorded for this clone. The chain combines TRBV14 with TRBJ2-3; weak D call: TRBD2 (6 bases). The V and J ends lost 3 bases and 0 bases respectively, with 13 bases between them. The CDR3 totals 16 residues. Germline-derived CDR1 and CDR2 are SGHDN and FVKESK. CDR3 sequence reads: CASSQTGTPSTDTQYF. The CDR3 DNA reads TGTGCCAGCAGCCAGACCGGGACTCCTAGCACAGATACGCAGTATTTT.

This clone occurred once. This chain joins TRBV7-2 and TRBJ2-7, with a weak D call TRBD2 (7 bases). V was shortened by 5 bases and J by 4 bases, with 15 bases between the two germline ends. There are 14 residues in the CDR3. The V gene's germline CDR1 is SGHTA and CDR2 FQGNSA. This CDR3 is CASSPQGGGYEQYF. In DNA, the CDR3 is TGTGCCAGCAGCCCACAGGGAGGGGGATACGAGCAGTACTTC.

This sequence joins TRBV7-8 and TRBJ1-2, with a tentative D call TRBD1 (6 bases). The CDR3 covers 18 residues. The germline gives CDR1 SGHVS, CDR2 FQNEAQ. The V gene lost 4 bases and the J gene lost 7 bases, with 28 bases spanning the gap. The CDR3 DNA reads as TGTGCCAGCAGCTCCGATTTTAGGCTCGGACAGAGGGAGGGTGGCTACACCTTC. Translation: CASSSDFRLGQREGGYTF.

This chain joins TRBV5-1 and TRBJ2-7; TRBD1 aligns across 7 bases. The CDR3 has 16 residues. Germline trimming cut 3 bases from V and 0 bases from J; bases unmatched to any gene: 9. Per germline, CDR1 SGHRS and CDR2 YFSETQ. This chain's CDR3 is CASSYRDRLSSYEQYF. The CDR3 DNA is TGCGCCAGCAGCTATCGGGACAGACTCAGCTCCTACGAGCAGTACTTC.

Turning to this clone: The junction departs from germline at one end; a sequencing error may be responsible. The chain uses TRBV10-3 and TRBJ2-7; a weak D match, TRBD1 (6 bases). This CDR3 is built from 13 residues. Germline loops: CDR1 ENHRY, CDR2 SYGVKD. The CDR3 nucleotides read TGTGCCATCAGTGGGACAGCACCCTACGAGCAGTGCTTC. Its protein product is CAISGTAPYEQCF.

The sample holds one count of this clone. The chain combines TRBV7-9 with TRBJ2-7; possibly TRBD1 for D (6 bases). This CDR3 has 17 residues. With 4 bases removed from V and 0 bases from J, the gap between germline ends came to 19 bases. The germline V gene encodes CDR1 SEHNR and CDR2 FQNEAQ (reference sequence). The CDR3 DNA is TGTGCCAGCAGCTCCACCGAGGACAGTCTCCACTCCTACGAGCAGTACTTC. Translating it yields CASSSTEDSLHSYEQYF.

J is TRBJ2-2 and V is TRBV10-3; TRBD2 might be the D (6 bases). V was cut by 6 bases and J by 0 bases, with 11 bases left in between. Germline CDR1 is ENHRY and CDR2 is SYGVKD. This CDR3 has 15 amino acids. CDR3 protein: CAIRSPGANTGELFF. For the CDR3, the DNA is TGTGCCATCAGGTCCCCGGGGGCGAACACCGGGGAGCTGTTTTTT.

In its sample, this clone was seen a few times. The CDR3 nucleotides are TGTGCCAGCAGTTTACCGTCCGGACAGACAACTAACTATGGCTACACCTTC. Amino acid sequence: CASSLPSGQTTNYGYTF. The chain joins TRBV28 to TRBJ1-2; possibly TRBD1 for D (6 bases). The CDR3 spans 17 residues. Per the germline V gene, CDR1 is MDHEN and CDR2 is SYDVKM. V was cut by 2 bases and J by 0 bases, with 16 bases left in between.

This sequence joins TRBV5-6 and TRBJ2-3; D not resolved. CDR1 and CDR2 (germline): SGHDT, YYEEEE. The CDR3 extends over 14 amino acids. V gave up 0 bases and J gave up 3 bases, with 8 bases separating them. The chain's CDR3 is CASSLARLTDTQYF. CDR3 nucleotide sequence: TGTGCCAGCAGCTTGGCCAGGTTAACAGATACGCAGTATTTT.

This clone has only a few counts. The gene calls are TRBV5-1 and TRBJ2-7; D is perhaps TRBD2 (5 bases). CDR1 SGHRS and CDR2 YFSETQ come from the germline V gene. The CDR3 spans 15 residues. V gave up 4 bases and J gave up 1 base, with 15 bases separating them. The chain's CDR3 is CASSPLAGMSYEQYF. The CDR3 region has the DNA TGCGCCAGCAGCCCCCTCGCCGGGATGTCCTACGAGCAGTACTTC.

This chain connects TRBV6-5 to TRBJ2-2; 9 nucleotides align to TRBD2. The length of the CDR3 is 15 residues. Germline V gives CDR1 MNHEY, CDR2 SVGAGI. V dropped 6 bases and J dropped 4; count of bases not matched to a gene: 6. DNA of the CDR3: TGTGCCAGCAGACCGGGACTAGCCGGCACCGGGGAGCTGTTTTTT. Its translation: CASRPGLAGTGELFF.

The V call is TRBV7-9, the J call TRBJ2-1; possible D gene TRBD1, 6 bases. From germline, CDR1 is SEHNR and CDR2 FQNEAQ (reference sequence). This CDR3 comprises 15 residues. The V end was cut by 5 bases, the J end by 3 bases, with 14 bases between. The CDR3 sequence is CASSPGPRGYNEQFF. The CDR3 DNA follows: TGTGCCAGCAGCCCGGGGCCCAGGGGCTACAATGAGCAGTTCTTC.

The V and J genes are TRBV6-1 and TRBJ2-1; maybe TRBD2 (6 bases). V was clipped by 6 bases and J by 6 bases, with 18 bases between them. The CDR3 is 15 residues long. Germline V gene lookup returns CDR1 MNHNS and CDR2 SASEGT. DNA of the CDR3: TGTGCCAGCAGCGTTCCCGGGAGCTACTTCAATGAGCAGTTCTTC. Amino acid sequence: CASSVPGSYFNEQFF.

V is TRBV5-5 and J is TRBJ2-5; D ambiguous. The V end was cut by 4 bases, the J end by 7 bases, with 14 bases between. CDR3 length equals 13 residues. Germline CDR1 is SGHKS and CDR2 is YYEKEE (reference sequence). The CDR3 region has the DNA TGTGCCAGCAGCCCCGACCCCTACGGGACCCAGTACTTC. The encoded protein is CASSPDPYGTQYF.

The genes are TRBV9 and TRBJ1-3, with no clear D. The CDR3 has 15 amino acids. Germline V gene data show CDR1 as SGDLS and CDR2 as YYNGEE. V gave up 0 bases and J gave up 0 bases, with 7 bases separating them. CDR3 in DNA: TGTGCCAGCAGCGTAGGGGAAGTCTCTGGAAACACCATATATTTT. Translation gives CASSVGEVSGNTIYF.

The CDR3 DNA follows: TGTGCCAGCAGGCCAACAGGGTGGACTGAAGCTTTCTTT. Translation: CASRPTGWTEAFF. V gene TRBV28 combines with J gene TRBJ1-1; D perhaps matches TRBD1 (6 bases). Trimming left V 6 bases short and J 5 bases short, with 13 bases between. This CDR3 has 13 amino acids. Germline V gives CDR1 MDHEN, CDR2 SYDVKM.

The J gene is TRBJ2-4, the V gene TRBV5-4, with no clear D. CDR1 and CDR2 (germline): SGHNT, YYREEE (reference sequence). Trimming took 0 bases from V and 1 from J, leaving 8 bases between them. The CDR3 loop spans 15 amino acids. The CDR3 loop reads CASSLDPAAKNIQYF. The CDR3, as DNA: TGTGCCAGCAGCTTGGACCCAGCGGCCAAAAACATTCAGTACTTC. Drawing the rest from reference TRBV5-4 and TRBJ2-4, the complete variable domain is ETGVTQSPTHLIKTRGQQVTLRCSSQSGHNTVSWYQQALGQGPQFIFQYYREEENGRGNFPPRFSGLQFPNYSSELNVNALELDDSALYLCASSLDPAAKNIQYFGAGTRLSVL.

This clone occurred once. The CDR3 DNA sequence: TGTGCCAGCAGCCCCGTGGTTCCAGAGACCCAGTACTTC. Protein product: CASSPVVPETQYF. J is TRBJ2-5 and V is TRBV7-2; D gene uncertain. The CDR3 spans 13 residues. Germline V gives CDR1 SGHTA, CDR2 FQGNSA. V was trimmed by 5 bases and J by 4 bases, leaving 11 bases between them. Together with reference TRBV7-2 and TRBJ2-5, the CDR3 gives the full variable domain: GAGVSQSPSNKVTEKGKDVELRCDPISGHTALYWYRQSLGQGLEFLIYFQGNSAPDKSGLPSDRFSAERTGGSVSTLTIQRTQQEDSAVYLCASSPVVPETQYFGPGTRLLVL.

The chain combines TRBV9 with TRBJ2-1, with 8 bases that match TRBD2. V shed 2 bases and J 9 bases; nucleotides not matched to a gene: 16. The CDR3 spans 17 residues. Per germline, CDR1 SGDLS and CDR2 YYNGEE. CDR3 coding DNA: TGTGCCAGCAGCGTCGGGTCTAGCGGGCGTATCAAATCTGAGCAGTTCTTC. Translation: CASSVGSSGRIKSEQFF. Full variable domain (remainder filled in from reference TRBV9 and TRBJ2-1): DSGVTQTPKHLITATGQRVTLRCSPRSGDLSVYWYQQSLDQGLQFLIQYYNGEERAKGNILERFSAQQFPDLHSELNLSSLELGDSALYFCASSVGSSGRIKSEQFFGPGTRLTVL.

The V call is TRBV4-2, the J call TRBJ1-5, with a weak D call TRBD1 (5 bases). This CDR3 contains 13 residues. The V end was cut by 0 bases, the J end by 7 bases, with 7 bases between. Looked up from germline, CDR1 is LGHNA and CDR2 is YNFKEQ. The CDR3 DNA is TGTGCCAGCAGCCAAGAGGGGGGACAGCCCCAGCATTTT. Translated: CASSQEGGQPQHF.

This clone was seen a single time. This rearrangement joins TRBV5-4 to TRBJ1-1; D might be TRBD1 (5 bases). The CDR3 length is 13 residues. Trimming shortened V by 9 bases and J by 5 bases, and 17 bases separated the two germline ends. The germline V gene has CDR1 SGHNT and CDR2 YYREEE (reference sequence). The CDR3 nucleotides read TGTGCCAACGAGGGAGGGGTGGGGACTGAAGCTTTCTTT. It is translated as CANEGGVGTEAFF.

Note on this clone: This sample includes further DNA sequences coding for the same CDR3. The chain recombines TRBV10-3 with TRBJ1-5; 10 nucleotides line up with TRBD1. The CDR3 totals 14 residues. Germline lookup yields CDR1 ENHRY and CDR2 SYGVKD. V lost 6 bases, J lost 3 bases, and 2 bases stayed unmatched. CDR3 nucleotides: TGTGCCATCAGCGGACAGGGGGACAATCAGCCCCAGCATTTT. It yields the protein CAISGQGDNQPQHF.

This clone is large in the sample. The chain carries TRBV20-1 and TRBJ1-1; D is possibly TRBD1 (5 bases). This CDR3 region has 11 residues. Germline V gene data show CDR1 as DFQATT and CDR2 as SNEGSKA (reference sequence). This chain's CDR3 is CSPTGNTEAFF. Written as DNA, the CDR3 is TGCAGCCCTACAGGAAACACTGAAGCTTTCTTT.

The CDR3 reads CASSLTNSYLPDTQYF. The CDR3, as DNA: TGCGCCAGCAGCTTGACTAACAGCTATCTCCCAGATACGCAGTATTTT. V and J are TRBV5-1 and TRBJ2-3; D gene ambiguous. The CDR3 contains 16 residues. Per germline, CDR1 SGHRS and CDR2 YFSETQ. The V end lost 1 base, the J end lost 4 bases, and 16 bases lay between the germline ends.